This is a list of T cell receptor beta chains from one sample in a study of human T cells and chemical hapten exposure. TCRdb ran MiXCR on the RACE reads and lists one entry per CDR3 protein. The sample has around 92,000 distinct CDR3 sequences, 10% to 12% seen once. The source was whole blood, collected in connection with sensitization to the hapten diphenylcyclopropenone (DPC). The receptors were gathered from a woman in her sixties or seventies with alopecia areata. Some clones in this sample may be carry-over from other donors' samples. Each CDR3 is given with its conserved first and last residue. Size is omitted from some rows. Given values are once, few, many or a class for expanded clones.

v_gene	j_gene	abundance	CDR3aa
TRBV2	TRBJ1-6	many	CARGRDRSGSPLHF
TRBV29-1	TRBJ1-2	many	CSVPPGRREYGYTF
TRBV4-1	TRBJ2-2	many	CASSQGYESGELFF
TRBV30	TRBJ1-5	few	CAWSVRVSYQPQHF
TRBV27	TRBJ1-4	many	CASSFHKGGTGREKLFF
TRBV12-3/TRBV12-4	TRBJ1-4	many	CASSLRQGIEKLFF
TRBV19	TRBJ1-2	many	CASSEGATAYGYTF
TRBV7-9	TRBJ1-3	NA	CASSSLSSGNTIYF
TRBV7-9	TRBJ1-2	many	CASSQRAGIYGYTF
TRBV11-2	TRBJ1-4	NA	CASSSVGKLFF
TRBV6-1	TRBJ2-7	many	CASSELGPVYEQYF
TRBV7-6	TRBJ2-5	many	CASSSEETQYF
TRBV7-6	TRBJ2-2	NA	CASSASGTSNTGELFF
TRBV20-1	TRBJ2-1	many	CSARADGGAWNEQFF
TRBV2	TRBJ1-4	many	CASSRRPDEKLFF
TRBV5-1	TRBJ2-7	few	CASSLEVGPSYEQYF
TRBV5-8	TRBJ1-1	many	CASSLGVRGEAFF
TRBV2	TRBJ1-2	NA	CASSVRGDSSNYGYTF